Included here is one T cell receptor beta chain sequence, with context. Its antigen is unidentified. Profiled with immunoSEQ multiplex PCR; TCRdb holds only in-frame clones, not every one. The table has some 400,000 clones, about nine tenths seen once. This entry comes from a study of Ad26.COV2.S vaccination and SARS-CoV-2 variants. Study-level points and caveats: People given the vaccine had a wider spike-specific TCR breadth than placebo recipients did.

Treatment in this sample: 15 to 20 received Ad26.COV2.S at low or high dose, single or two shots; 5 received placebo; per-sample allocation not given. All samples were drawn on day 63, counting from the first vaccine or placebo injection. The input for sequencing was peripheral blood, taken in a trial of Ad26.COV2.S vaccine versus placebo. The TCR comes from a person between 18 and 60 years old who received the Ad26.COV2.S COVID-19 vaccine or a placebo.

CDR3 sequence: CASSDLKGSSRSGNIQYF. The CDR3 DNA follows: TGTGCCAGCAGTGACTTAAAGGGAAGTAGCCGGAGCGGAAACATTCAGTACTTC. This chain joins TRBV2 and TRBJ2-4, with D possibly TRBD2 on 5 matching bases. There are 18 residues in the CDR3. CDR1 and CDR2 (germline): SNHLY, FYNNEI. V was trimmed by 3 bases and J by 6 bases, leaving 24 bases between them.